These 21 T cell receptor beta chains came from one sample sequenced in a study of blood T cell repertoires in COVID-19. The method was immunoSEQ multiplex PCR; TCRdb's version includes in-frame clones alone and lacks a portion of them. The sample has 210,000 or so clones, about nine tenths seen once; the top ten hold roughly 5%. Specimen: peripheral blood. Receptor source: a woman in her thirties or forties with acute or convalescent COVID-19.

The CDR3 DNA is TGTGCCACCAGTGAGGGGCCCTATGGCTACACCTTC. It is translated as CATSEGPYGYTF. The rearrangement links TRBV24-1 to TRBJ1-2; the D gene is possibly TRBD1 (5 bases). This CDR3 is 12 amino acids long. The V gene's germline CDR1 is KGHDR and CDR2 SFDVKD. V was trimmed by 4 bases and J by 4 bases, leaving 6 bases between them.

J is TRBJ1-5 and V is TRBV7-8, with D possibly being TRBD1 (6 bases). With 0 bases removed from V and 3 bases from J, the gap between germline ends came to 12 bases. The CDR3 extends over 16 amino acids. Germline CDR1 is SGHVS and CDR2 is FQNEAQ. As DNA, the CDR3 is TGTGCCAGCAGCTTAGCCCGGACAGCAACCAATCAGCCCCAGCATTTT. Translated: CASSLARTATNQPQHF.

This chain joins TRBV6-1 and TRBJ2-1, with TRBD2 identical over 13 bases. Germline V gene data show CDR1 as MNHNS and CDR2 as SASEGT. V shed 1 base and J 10 bases; nucleotides not matched to a gene: 10. CDR3 length equals 17 residues. CDR3 residues: CASSEGLGLAGRIEQFF. The CDR3 DNA reads TGTGCCAGCAGTGAAGGTTTGGGACTAGCGGGGAGGATCGAGCAGTTCTTC.

The chain has TRBV6-4 and TRBJ1-5; D unresolved. Germline V gene data show CDR1 as MRHNA and CDR2 as SNTAGT. The CDR3 spans 16 residues. Deletions cut 0 bases from V and 3 bases from J, with 12 bases between. The CDR3 is CASSDSAAHHNQPQHF. Here the CDR3 DNA reads TGTGCCAGCAGTGACTCAGCGGCCCATCACAATCAGCCCCAGCATTTT.

This clone was seen only a few times. The chain has TRBV19 and TRBJ1-3, with 8 bases lining up with TRBD1. CDR1 and CDR2 (germline): LNHDA, SQIVND (reference sequence). This CDR3 contains 17 residues. V gave up 4 bases and J gave up 0 bases; unmatched junction bases: 8. The CDR3 loop is CASSKAGGLLSGNTIYF. The DNA for the CDR3 is TGTGCCAGTAGTAAGGCAGGGGGCTTGCTCTCTGGAAACACCATATATTTT.

The J gene is TRBJ2-5, the V gene TRBV7-8; 7 nucleotides agree with TRBD1. V was pared by 5 bases and J by 2 bases, with 5 bases of the junction left unmatched. This CDR3 is built from 14 residues. The germline gives CDR1 SGHVS, CDR2 FQNEAQ. Here the CDR3 reads CASSPAGGQETQYF. The CDR3 nucleotides are TGTGCCAGCAGCCCCGCAGGGGGACAAGAGACCCAGTACTTC.

This chain connects TRBV12-3 or TRBV12-4 to TRBJ1-5, with no clear D. The CDR3 sequence is 13 residues long. V lost 4 bases and J 6 bases, leaving 10 bases between the germline ends. Written as DNA, the CDR3 is TGTGCCAGCAGTTCCGGAGGGAGTCAGCCCCAGCATTTT. Protein: CASSSGGSQPQHF.

This chain joins TRBV5-6 and TRBJ1-2; 7 bases map to TRBD1. Germline V gene lookup returns CDR1 SGHDT and CDR2 YYEEEE. CDR3 size: 14 residues. The ends lost 3 bases at V and 8 bases at J; junction bases unmatched: 10. In DNA form, the CDR3 reads TGTGCCAGCAGCTACCAGGGGGGAGGAGACGGCTACACCTTC. Translation gives CASSYQGGGDGYTF.

In its sample, this clone was seen once. The gene calls are TRBV28 and TRBJ2-5; D perhaps matches TRBD2 (5 bases). V lost 6 bases and J lost 3, with 17 bases in between. The CDR3 sequence is 15 residues long. CDR1 is MDHEN and CDR2 is SYDVKM in the germline V gene. The DNA for the CDR3 is TGTGCCAGCAGACCTTTCGCGGGCTTCGAAGAGACCCAGTACTTC. This codes for CASRPFAGFEETQYF.

This chain connects TRBV12-3 or TRBV12-4 to TRBJ1-5; no reliable D call. Deletions cut 3 bases from V and 9 bases from J, with 12 bases between. The CDR3 runs to 13 residues. This chain's CDR3 is CASSLGFGGPQHF. CDR3 in DNA: TGTGCCAGCAGTTTGGGTTTTGGAGGGCCCCAGCATTTT.

This clone was observed a few times. The chain couples TRBV5-4 to TRBJ1-1; 10 bases are a match to TRBD1. The CDR3 spans 16 residues. After removal of 4 bases from V and 1 base from J, the junction contained 7 bases not matched to a gene. Per germline, CDR1 SGHNT and CDR2 YYREEE (reference sequence). In DNA form, the CDR3 reads TGTGCCAGCAGCAAGACAGGGGGCGCCGGGAACACTGAAGCTTTCTTT. Its translation: CASSKTGGAGNTEAFF.

This clone appeared a few times. This sample also contains other DNA sequences that code for the same CDR3. For the CDR3, the DNA is TGTGCCAGTAGTATACGCGGCGTGAACACTGAAGCTTTCTTT. It specifies CASSIRGVNTEAFF. The chain carries TRBV19 and TRBJ1-1; D is unresolved. The V gene's germline CDR1 is LNHDA and CDR2 SQIVND (reference sequence). CDR3 length: 14 amino acids. Trimming removed 2 bases at V and 0 bases at J, with 7 bases between.

In its sample, this clone was seen once. In DNA, the CDR3 is TGCGCCAGCAAGGACAGGGGTAGGACTGAAGCTTTCTTT. This translates into CASKDRGRTEAFF. This chain joins TRBV4-1 and TRBJ1-1; 9 bases are a match to TRBD1. CDR1 is MGHRA and CDR2 is YSYEKL in the germline V gene. The CDR3 runs to 13 residues. V shed 7 bases, J shed 5 bases, and the junction held 5 bases outside the gene matches.

The chain couples TRBV20-1 to TRBJ1-1; no reliable D call. The CDR3 loop spans 11 amino acids. V lost 7 bases and J 7 bases, leaving 13 bases between the germline ends. In germline, CDR1 is DFQATT, CDR2 SNEGSKA (reference sequence). The CDR3 sequence: CSVLSGSEAFF. CDR3 in DNA: TGCAGTGTCCTTTCCGGGAGTGAAGCTTTCTTT.

DNA of the CDR3: TGTGCCAGCAGCCGAGACAGGGTTACTGAAGCTTTCTTT. Protein product: CASSRDRVTEAFF. The chain has TRBV4-2 and TRBJ1-1, with 7 bases lining up with TRBD1. The CDR3 has 13 residues. CDR1 is LGHNA, CDR2 YNFKEQ, per germline. The V gene end was trimmed by 4 bases and the J gene end by 5 bases; junction bases not matched to a gene: 4.

The chain is built from TRBV5-6 and TRBJ1-1; 8 nucleotides match TRBD1. Per germline, CDR1 SGHDT and CDR2 YYEEEE. V was pared by 4 bases and J by 4 bases, with 9 bases of the junction left unmatched. CDR3 length: 15 amino acids. The CDR3 coding sequence is TGTGCCAGCAGCCCTGGGGACAGGATCCTCACTGAAGCTTTCTTT. Translation gives CASSPGDRILTEAFF.

This clone was observed once. V gene TRBV19 combines with J gene TRBJ2-5, with a possible D match to TRBD2 (6 bases). Germline assignment: CDR1 LNHDA and CDR2 SQIVND (reference sequence). The CDR3 sequence is 16 residues long. Trimming took 5 bases from V and 2 from J, leaving 18 bases between them. This chain's CDR3 is CASSWTGVSGQETQYF. The CDR3 DNA follows: TGTGCCAGTAGTTGGACGGGGGTATCCGGACAAGAGACCCAGTACTTC. The whole variable domain, filled in from reference TRBV19 and TRBJ2-5, reads DGGITQSPKYLFRKEGQNVTLSCEQNLNHDAMYWYRQDPGQGLRLIYYSQIVNDFQKGDIAEGYSVSREKKESFPLTVTSAQKNPTAFYLCASSWTGVSGQETQYFGPGTRLLVL.

This chain uses TRBV15 with TRBJ1-1; TRBD1 might be the D (6 bases). Germline V gene data show CDR1 as LNHNV and CDR2 as YYDKDF (reference sequence). The CDR3 extends over 14 amino acids. The V and J ends lost 5 bases and 2 bases respectively, with 12 bases between them. This CDR3 is CATSPVGGNTEAFF. Written as DNA, the CDR3 is TGTGCCACCAGCCCCGTAGGGGGTAACACTGAAGCTTTCTTT.

This sequence joins TRBV6-5 and TRBJ2-7; 10 bases match TRBD1. The CDR3 contains 15 residues. Germline lookup yields CDR1 MNHEY and CDR2 SVGAGI. V shed 0 bases, J shed 9 bases, and the junction held 8 bases outside the gene matches. This chain's CDR3 is CASSYSRDRGLGQYV. Written as DNA, the CDR3 is TGTGCCAGCAGTTACTCGAGGGACAGGGGCTTAGGGCAGTACGTC.

This chain links TRBV19 with TRBJ2-1; 7 bases line up with TRBD2. The CDR3 spans 14 residues. Per the germline V gene, CDR1 is LNHDA and CDR2 is SQIVND (reference sequence). The J segment lost 6 bases and the V segment lost 1 base, leaving 3 bases of the junction unmatched. The CDR3 loop reads CASSIGLAANEQFF. CDR3 bases: TGTGCCAGTAGTATAGGCCTAGCGGCCAATGAGCAGTTCTTC.

The chain carries TRBV5-1 and TRBJ1-1; the D gene is possibly TRBD1 (5 bases). With 0 bases removed from V and 3 bases from J, the gap between germline ends came to 12 bases. This CDR3 contains 15 residues. Germline CDR1 reads SGHRS; CDR2 reads YFSETQ. The CDR3 bases are TGCGCCAGCAGCTTGGCCCCCAGGGAGGACACTGAAGCTTTCTTT. This sequence encodes CASSLAPREDTEAFF.